The T cell receptor beta chain described here comes from a study of blood T cell repertoires in COVID-19. Study-level background: PBMCs, B-cell-depleted T cells, or T cells were the source of the cDNA or gDNA that made up the material.

Trimming cost V 2 bases and J 1 base, with 17 bases left between them. The CDR3 covers 17 residues. Germline values: CDR1 SGHVS, CDR2 FNYEAQ. Data came from immunoSEQ multiplex PCR; TCRdb stores just in-frame clones and leaves some out. The repertoire holds 120,000 to 150,000 clones, with roughly four fifths as singletons. The sequenced material came from peripheral blood. This TCR came from a human donor with acute or convalescent COVID-19. The donor label of this sample is uncertain. The chain has TRBV7-6 and TRBJ2-5, with D unclear. This CDR3 is CASSLRPMTQIQETQYF. CDR3 sequence (DNA): TGTGCCAGCAGCTTACGCCCTATGACACAGATCCAAGAGACCCAGTACTTC.